This T cell receptor (beta chain) is drawn from a study of blood T cells in healthy people across ages. Study-level results: Estimates of diversity drawn from one million T cells were considered underestimates.

As regards this clonotype: Its antigen is not identified.

Primers used in a second PCR of roughly 6 to 12 cycles were a sample-barcoded 5' primer and a J-beta primer mix. TCRdb processed the 5' RACE reads anew with MiXCR; each CDR3 protein has one entry. The sample yields roughly 1.9 million distinct CDR3 sequences, about two fifths seen once. The CDR3 length is 13 residues. V lost 4 bases, J lost 4 bases, and 13 bases lay in between. Per germline, CDR1 SQVTM and CDR2 ANQGSEA. Material for sequencing was blood. The origin of this receptor is a human donor in good health. The rearrangement joins TRBV29-1 to TRBJ1-2; perhaps TRBD1 as D (6 bases). The CDR3 here is CSVGYSGVYGYTF. The CDR3 region has the DNA TGCAGCGTTGGGTACTCAGGGGTCTATGGCTACACCTTC. Based on the CDR3 plus reference TRBV29-1 and TRBJ1-2, the full variable domain is SAVISQKPSRDICQRGTSLTIQCQVDSQVTMMFWYRQQPGQSLTLIATANQGSEATYESGFVIDKFPISRPNLTFSTLTVSNMSPEDSSIYLCSVGYSGVYGYTFGSGTRLTVV.